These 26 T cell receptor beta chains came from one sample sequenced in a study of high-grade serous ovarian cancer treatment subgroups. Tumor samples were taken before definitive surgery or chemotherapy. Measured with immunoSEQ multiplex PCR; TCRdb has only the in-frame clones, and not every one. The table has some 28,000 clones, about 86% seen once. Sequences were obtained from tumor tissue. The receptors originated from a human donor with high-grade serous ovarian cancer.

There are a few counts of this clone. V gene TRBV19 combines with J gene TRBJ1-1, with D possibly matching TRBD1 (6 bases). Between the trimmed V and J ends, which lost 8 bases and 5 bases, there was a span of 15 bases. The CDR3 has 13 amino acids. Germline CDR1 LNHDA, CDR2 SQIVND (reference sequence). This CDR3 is CASSRTRGTEAFF. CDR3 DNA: TGTGCCAGTTCTCGTACGAGGGGGACTGAAGCTTTCTTT.

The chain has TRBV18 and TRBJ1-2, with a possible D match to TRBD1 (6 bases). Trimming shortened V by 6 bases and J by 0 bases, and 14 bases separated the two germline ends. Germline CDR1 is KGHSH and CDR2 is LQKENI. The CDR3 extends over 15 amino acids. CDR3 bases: TGTGCCAGCTCGATCCGGGACACATCTAACTATGGCTACACCTTC. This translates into CASSIRDTSNYGYTF.

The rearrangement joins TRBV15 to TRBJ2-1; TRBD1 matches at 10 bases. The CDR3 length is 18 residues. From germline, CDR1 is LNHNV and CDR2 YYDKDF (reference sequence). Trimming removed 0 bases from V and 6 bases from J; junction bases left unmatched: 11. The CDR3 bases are TGTGCCACCAGCAGAGATCCGACAGGGGGCGCTTTTAGCAATGAGCAGTTCTTC. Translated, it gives CATSRDPTGGAFSNEQFF.

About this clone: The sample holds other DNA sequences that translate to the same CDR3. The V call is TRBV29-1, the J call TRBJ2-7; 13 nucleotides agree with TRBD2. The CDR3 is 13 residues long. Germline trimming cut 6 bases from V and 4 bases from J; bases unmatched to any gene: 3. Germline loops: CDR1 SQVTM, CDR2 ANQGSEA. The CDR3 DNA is TGCAGCGTGGGGACTAGCGGGAATTACGAGCAGTACTTC. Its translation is CSVGTSGNYEQYF.

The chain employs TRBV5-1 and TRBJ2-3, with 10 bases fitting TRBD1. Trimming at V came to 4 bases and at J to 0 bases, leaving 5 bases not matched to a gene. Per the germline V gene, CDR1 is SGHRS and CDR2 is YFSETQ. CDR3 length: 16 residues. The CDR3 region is CASSARTGGSTDTQYF. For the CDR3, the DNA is TGCGCCAGCAGCGCACGGACAGGGGGTAGCACAGATACGCAGTATTTT. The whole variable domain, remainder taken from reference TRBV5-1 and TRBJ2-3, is KAGVTQTPRYLIKTRGQQVTLSCSPISGHRSVSWYQQTPGQGLQFLFEYFSETQRNKGNFPGRFSGRQFSNSRSEMNVSTLELGDSALYLCASSARTGGSTDTQYFGPGTRLTVL.

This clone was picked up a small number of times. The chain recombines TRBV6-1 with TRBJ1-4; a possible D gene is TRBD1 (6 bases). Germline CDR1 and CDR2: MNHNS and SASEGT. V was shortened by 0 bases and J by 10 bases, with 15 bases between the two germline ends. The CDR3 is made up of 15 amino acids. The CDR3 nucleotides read TGTGCCAGCAGTGAAGCGTGGGGGGGCGATGGAAAACTGTTTTTT. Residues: CASSEAWGGDGKLFF.

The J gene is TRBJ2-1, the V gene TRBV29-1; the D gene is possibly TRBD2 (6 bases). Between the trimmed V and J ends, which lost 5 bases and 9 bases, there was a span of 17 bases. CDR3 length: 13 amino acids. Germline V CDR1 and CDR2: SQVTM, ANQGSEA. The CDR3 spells CSVLGGESGEQFF. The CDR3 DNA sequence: TGCAGCGTTCTGGGGGGAGAGTCTGGTGAGCAGTTCTTC.

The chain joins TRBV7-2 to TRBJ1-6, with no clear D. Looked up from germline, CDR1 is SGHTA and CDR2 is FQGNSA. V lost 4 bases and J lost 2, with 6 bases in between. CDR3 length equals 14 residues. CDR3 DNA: TGTGCCAGCAGCTGGGATACCTATAATTCACCCCTCCACTTT. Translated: CASSWDTYNSPLHF.

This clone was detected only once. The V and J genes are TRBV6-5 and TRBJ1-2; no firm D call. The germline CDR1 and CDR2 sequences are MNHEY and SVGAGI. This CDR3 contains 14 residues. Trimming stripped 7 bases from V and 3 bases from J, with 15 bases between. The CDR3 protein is CASTGYGRDYGYTF. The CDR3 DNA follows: TGTGCCAGCACAGGTTATGGCAGAGACTATGGCTACACCTTC.

DNA for the CDR3: TGTGCCAGCAGTTTAGGGCTAGCGGGATCCGAGCAGTACTTC. As protein: CASSLGLAGSEQYF. The rearrangement joins TRBV27 to TRBJ2-7; 9 nucleotides match TRBD2. J was trimmed by 6 bases and V by 2 bases; bases with no gene match: 5. Germline V gene sequence: CDR1 MNHEY, CDR2 SMNVEV (reference sequence). The CDR3 is made up of 14 amino acids.

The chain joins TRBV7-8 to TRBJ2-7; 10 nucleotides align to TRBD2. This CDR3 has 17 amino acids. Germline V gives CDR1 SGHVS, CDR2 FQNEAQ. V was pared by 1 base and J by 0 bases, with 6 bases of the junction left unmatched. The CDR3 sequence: CASSLVESGRASYEQYF. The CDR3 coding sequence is TGTGCCAGCAGCTTAGTTGAGAGCGGGAGGGCCTCCTACGAGCAGTACTTC.

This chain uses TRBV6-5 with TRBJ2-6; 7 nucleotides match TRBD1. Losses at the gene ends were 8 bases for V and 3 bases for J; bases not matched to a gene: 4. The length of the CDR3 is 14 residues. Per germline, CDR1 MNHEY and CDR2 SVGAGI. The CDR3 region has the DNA TGTGCCAGCCGAAGACAGGGTGGGGCCAACGTCCTGACTTTC. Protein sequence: CASRRQGGANVLTF.

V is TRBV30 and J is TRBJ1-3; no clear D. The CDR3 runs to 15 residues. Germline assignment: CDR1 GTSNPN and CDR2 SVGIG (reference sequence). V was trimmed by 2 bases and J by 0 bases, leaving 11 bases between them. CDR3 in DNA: TGTGCCTGGAGTCCGCAGGCGTTCTCTGGAAACACCATATATTTT. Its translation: CAWSPQAFSGNTIYF.

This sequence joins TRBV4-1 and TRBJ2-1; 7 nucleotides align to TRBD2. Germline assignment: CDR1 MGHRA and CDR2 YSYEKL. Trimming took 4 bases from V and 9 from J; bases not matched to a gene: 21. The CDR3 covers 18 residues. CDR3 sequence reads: CASSPTRGRPGGGFEQFF. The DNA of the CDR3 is TGCGCCAGCAGCCCAACCCGGGGACGGCCTGGGGGAGGGTTTGAGCAGTTCTTC.

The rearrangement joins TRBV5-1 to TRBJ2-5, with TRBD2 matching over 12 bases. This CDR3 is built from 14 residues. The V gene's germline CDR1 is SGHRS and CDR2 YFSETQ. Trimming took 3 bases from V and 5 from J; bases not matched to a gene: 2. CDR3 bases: TGCGCCAGCAGCTGGACTAGCGGGACGGAGACCCAGTACTTC. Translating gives CASSWTSGTETQYF.

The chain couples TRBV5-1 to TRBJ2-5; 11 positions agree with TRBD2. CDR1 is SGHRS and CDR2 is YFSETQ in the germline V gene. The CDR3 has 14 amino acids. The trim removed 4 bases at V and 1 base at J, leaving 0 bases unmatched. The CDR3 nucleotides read TGCGCCAGCAGCGGACTAGCGGGCCAAGAGACCCAGTACTTC. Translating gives CASSGLAGQETQYF.

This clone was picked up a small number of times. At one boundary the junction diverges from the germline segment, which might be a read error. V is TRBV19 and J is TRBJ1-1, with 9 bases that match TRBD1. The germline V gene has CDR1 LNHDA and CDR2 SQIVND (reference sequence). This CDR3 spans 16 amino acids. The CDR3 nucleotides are TGTGCCAGTAGTATAGGCCCTTCTCGACTCCGGGACAGGGATGCCTTT. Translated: CASSIGPSRLRDRDAF. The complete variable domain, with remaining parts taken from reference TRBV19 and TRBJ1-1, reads DGGITQSPKYLFRKEGQNVTLSCEQNLNHDAMYWYRQDPGQGLRLIYYSQIVNDFQKGDIAEGYSVSREKKESFPLTVTSAQKNPTAFYLCASSIGPSRLRDRDAFGQGTRLTVV.

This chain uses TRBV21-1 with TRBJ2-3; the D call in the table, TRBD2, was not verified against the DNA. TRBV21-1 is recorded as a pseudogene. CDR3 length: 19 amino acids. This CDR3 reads CASSPGETSGRALTDTQYF. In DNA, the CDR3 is TGTGCCAGCAGCCCCGGGGAAACTAGCGGGAGGGCCTTAACAGATACGCAGTATTTT.

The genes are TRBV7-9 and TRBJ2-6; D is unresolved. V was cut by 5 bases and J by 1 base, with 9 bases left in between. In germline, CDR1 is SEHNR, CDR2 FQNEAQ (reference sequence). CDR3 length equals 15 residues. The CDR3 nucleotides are TGTGCCAGCAGCGTGACTGAGTCTGGGGCCAACGTCCTGACTTTC. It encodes CASSVTESGANVLTF.

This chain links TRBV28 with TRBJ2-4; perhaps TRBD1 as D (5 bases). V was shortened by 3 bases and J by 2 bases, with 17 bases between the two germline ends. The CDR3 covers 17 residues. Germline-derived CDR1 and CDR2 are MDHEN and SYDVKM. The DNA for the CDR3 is TGTGCCAGCAGTTTCGGTGGCATAAAGGGGACCAAAAACATTCAGTACTTC. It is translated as CASSFGGIKGTKNIQYF.

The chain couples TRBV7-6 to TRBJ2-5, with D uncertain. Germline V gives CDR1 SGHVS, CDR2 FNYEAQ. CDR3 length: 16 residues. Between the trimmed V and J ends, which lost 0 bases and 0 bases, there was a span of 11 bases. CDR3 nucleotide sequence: TGTGCCAGCAGCTTAGCGTTGGGATCCCACCAAGAGACCCAGTACTTC. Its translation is CASSLALGSHQETQYF.

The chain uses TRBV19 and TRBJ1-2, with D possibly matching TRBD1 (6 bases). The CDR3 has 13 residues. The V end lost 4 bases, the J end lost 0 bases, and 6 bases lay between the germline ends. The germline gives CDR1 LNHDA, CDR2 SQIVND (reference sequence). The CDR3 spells CASSRDTNYGYTF. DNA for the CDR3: TGTGCCAGTAGTAGGGACACTAACTATGGCTACACCTTC.

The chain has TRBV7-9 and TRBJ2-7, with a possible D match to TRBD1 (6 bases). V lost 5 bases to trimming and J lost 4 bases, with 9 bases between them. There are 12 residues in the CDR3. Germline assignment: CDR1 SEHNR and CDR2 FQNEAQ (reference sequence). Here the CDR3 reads CASSVDRYEQYF. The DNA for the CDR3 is TGTGCCAGCAGCGTCGACAGGTACGAGCAGTACTTC.

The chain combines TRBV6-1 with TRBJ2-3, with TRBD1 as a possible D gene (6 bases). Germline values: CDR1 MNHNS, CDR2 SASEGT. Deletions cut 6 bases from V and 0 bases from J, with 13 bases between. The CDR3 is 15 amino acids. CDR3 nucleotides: TGTGCCAGCAGATGGCAGGGGCGTAGCACAGATACGCAGTATTTT. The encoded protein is CASRWQGRSTDTQYF.

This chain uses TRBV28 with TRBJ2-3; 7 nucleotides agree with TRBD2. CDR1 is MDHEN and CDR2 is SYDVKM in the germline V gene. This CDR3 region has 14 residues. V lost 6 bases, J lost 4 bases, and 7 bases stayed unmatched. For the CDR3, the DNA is TGTGCCAGCAGCATGGCGGGAGAGGCAGATACGCAGTATTTT. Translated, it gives CASSMAGEADTQYF.

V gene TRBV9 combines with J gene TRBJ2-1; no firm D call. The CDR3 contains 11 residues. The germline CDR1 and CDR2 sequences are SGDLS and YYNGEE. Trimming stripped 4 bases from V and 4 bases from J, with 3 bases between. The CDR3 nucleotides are TGTGCCAGCAGCCTGTACAATGAGCAGTTCTTC. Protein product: CASSLYNEQFF.